Presented here are 14 T cell receptor beta chains from one specimen sequenced in a study of human T cells and chemical hapten exposure. Indicated time point: patch test 1, 2 weeks after DPC sensitization. Treatment described: therapeutic diphenylcyclopropenone sensitization with weekly scalp DPC. TCRdb analysed the RACE reads with MiXCR anew, one entry per CDR3 protein. The profile shows about 71,000 distinct CDR3 sequences, 9.8% of them singletons. The material was whole blood, obtained in connection with sensitization to the hapten diphenylcyclopropenone (DPC). These receptors were obtained from a woman aged 40-49 years with alopecia areata. Some clones in this sample may be carry-over from other donors' samples.

This clonotype has a handful of counts. The chain recombines TRBV15 with TRBJ2-2, with D uncertain. Trimming shortened V by 0 bases and J by 2 bases, and 10 bases separated the two germline ends. The CDR3 runs 16 residues. The germline gives CDR1 LNHNV, CDR2 YYDKDF (reference sequence). CDR3: CATSRDNAVNTGELFF. The CDR3 region has the DNA TGTGCCACCAGCAGAGATAACGCAGTTAACACCGGGGAGCTGTTTTTT.

This clonotype has ten or more counts. The chain links TRBV15 to TRBJ2-3; D is unclear. V lost 3 bases, J lost 2 bases, and 9 bases lay in between. The CDR3 contains 14 residues. The germline V gene encodes CDR1 LNHNV and CDR2 YYDKDF (reference sequence). The CDR3 loop is CATSRFSLTDTQYF. CDR3 nucleotide sequence: TGTGCCACCAGCAGGTTTTCGCTCACAGATACGCAGTATTTT.

The count of this clonotype is one. Just one base apart from a much larger clone, this may be a read error. Here the CDR3 omits its conserved ending phenylalanine or tryptophan, so a read error is the likely source. The chain joins TRBV7-2 to TRBJ2-1; 12 bases match TRBD2. There are 16 residues in the CDR3. V was pared by 1 base and J by 9 bases, with 7 bases of the junction left unmatched. Germline V gene data show CDR1 as SGHTA and CDR2 as FQGNSA. CDR3: CASSLVASGGAGEQFS. The DNA for the CDR3 is TGTGCCAGCAGCTTAGTGGCTAGCGGGGGGGCAGGTGAGCAGTTCTCC.

The chain joins TRBV12-3 or TRBV12-4 to TRBJ1-2; unclear D gene. CDR3 length: 13 amino acids. The germline V and J ends were trimmed by 6 bases and 3 bases, with 11 bases remaining between them. The CDR3 is CASSPTEDYGYTF. The CDR3 coding sequence is TGTGCCAGCAGCCCGACGGAGGACTATGGCTACACCTTC.

This clonotype was counted many times. This chain links TRBV7-8 with TRBJ2-3, with D maybe TRBD1 (6 bases). This CDR3 is 16 amino acids long. Germline assignment: CDR1 SGHVS and CDR2 FQNEAQ. Trimming shortened V by 1 base and J by 4 bases, and 15 bases separated the two germline ends. DNA for the CDR3: TGTGCCAGCAGCTTAGATCGCTGGGGGCTATCAGATACGCAGTATTTT. Its protein product is CASSLDRWGLSDTQYF. Combining the CDR3 with reference TRBV7-8 and TRBJ2-3 gives the whole variable domain GAGVSQSPRYKVAKRGQDVALRCDPISGHVSLFWYQQALGQGPEFLTYFQNEAQLDKSGLPSDRFFAERPEGSVSTLKIQRTQQEDSAVYLCASSLDRWGLSDTQYFGPGTRLTVL.

The chain recombines TRBV7-3 with TRBJ2-1, with D perhaps matching TRBD2 (5 bases). The germline V gene has CDR1 SGHTA and CDR2 FQGTGA. Trimming pared 2 bases from V and 10 bases from J, leaving 18 bases between. This CDR3 is 15 amino acids long. For the CDR3, the DNA is TGTGCCAGCAGCTTAGGAGGCGAAGGGATTTGGGAGCAGTTCTTC. It is translated as CASSLGGEGIWEQFF.

This clonotype occurred many times. The CDR3 protein is CASSLDRGAGNTIYF. Here the CDR3 DNA reads TGTGCCAGCAGCTTAGACAGGGGAGCTGGAAACACCATATATTTT. This chain uses TRBV11-2 with TRBJ1-3, with TRBD1 as a possible D gene (6 bases). Germline V gene data show CDR1 as SGHAT and CDR2 as FQNNGV. The V end lost 0 bases, the J end lost 2 bases, and 8 bases lay between the germline ends. The CDR3 extends over 15 amino acids. Based on the CDR3 plus reference TRBV11-2 and TRBJ1-3, the full variable domain is EAGVAQSPRYKIIEKRQSVAFWCNPISGHATLYWYQQILGQGPKLLIQFQNNGVVDDSQLPKDRFSAERLKGVDSTLKIQPAKLEDSAVYLCASSLDRGAGNTIYFGEGSWLTVV.

Concerning this clonotype itself: A read error may explain this, as a much larger clone is one base away. The chain uses TRBV19 and TRBJ1-5, with TRBD1 identical over 7 bases. The germline V gene encodes CDR1 LNHDA and CDR2 SQIVND (reference sequence). The CDR3 runs 15 residues. In DNA form, the CDR3 reads TGTGCCAGTAATGAGGGGGCGATTCGCAATCAGTCCCAGCATTTT. It codes for CASNEGAIRNQSQHF.

This clonotype has a count of ten or more. The chain has TRBV7-6 and TRBJ2-7; D is undetermined. V lost 5 bases to trimming and J lost 2 bases, with 13 bases between them. CDR1 and CDR2 from the germline V gene are SGHVS and FNYEAQ. The CDR3 is 14 residues long. The CDR3 DNA is TGTGCCAGCAGCCCGGTCGTAGGTGCCTACGAGCAGTACTTC. Translating it yields CASSPVVGAYEQYF.

This clonotype was picked up many times. The chain employs TRBV7-3 and TRBJ1-2; maybe TRBD1 (5 bases). CDR3 length: 15 residues. Trimming pared 0 bases from V and 3 bases from J, leaving 11 bases between. CDR1 SGHTA and CDR2 FQGTGA come from the germline V gene. This CDR3 is CASSLTGAHDYGYTF. DNA of the CDR3: TGTGCCAGCAGCTTAACAGGGGCCCACGACTATGGCTACACCTTC.

This clonotype was observed many times. The V and J genes are TRBV7-2 and TRBJ1-2; D perhaps matches TRBD1 (6 bases). V lost 0 bases and J lost 4, with 12 bases in between. The germline CDR1 and CDR2 sequences are SGHTA and FQGNSA. The CDR3 runs 15 residues. DNA of the CDR3: TGTGCCAGCAGCTTAGCTAACGGCAGGGGCTATGGCTACACCTTC. Translation: CASSLANGRGYGYTF.

The J gene is TRBJ1-5, the V gene TRBV2; 8 bases match TRBD1. Germline lookup yields CDR1 SNHLY and CDR2 FYNNEI. The CDR3 sequence is 14 residues long. The V and J ends lost 5 bases and 5 bases, in that order; junction bases with no gene match: 5. The CDR3 DNA reads as TGTGCCAGCAGTCAGGGGGCTCAGGATCAGCCCCAGCATTTT. Its translation is CASSQGAQDQPQHF.

This clonotype was observed at least ten times. The chain is built from TRBV6-2 or TRBV6-3 and TRBJ2-1; a possible D gene is TRBD1 (5 bases). The CDR3 runs to 13 residues. The germline gives CDR1 MNHEY, CDR2 SVGEGT. The V end was cut by 4 bases, the J end by 5 bases, with 9 bases between. CDR3 amino acids: CASSWAGNNEQFF. CDR3 bases: TGTGCCAGCAGTTGGGCAGGGAACAATGAGCAGTTCTTC.

Only a few counts were recorded for this clonotype. The CDR3 reads CASGSRQLAGGTTDTQYF. For the CDR3, the DNA is TGTGCCAGCGGTAGTAGGCAGCTAGCGGGGGGTACCACAGATACGCAGTATTTT. V and J are TRBV27 and TRBJ2-3, with TRBD2 matching over 11 bases. V shed 8 bases, J shed 2 bases, and the junction held 15 bases outside the gene matches. The CDR3 contains 18 residues. Looked up from germline, CDR1 is MNHEY and CDR2 is SMNVEV (reference sequence).